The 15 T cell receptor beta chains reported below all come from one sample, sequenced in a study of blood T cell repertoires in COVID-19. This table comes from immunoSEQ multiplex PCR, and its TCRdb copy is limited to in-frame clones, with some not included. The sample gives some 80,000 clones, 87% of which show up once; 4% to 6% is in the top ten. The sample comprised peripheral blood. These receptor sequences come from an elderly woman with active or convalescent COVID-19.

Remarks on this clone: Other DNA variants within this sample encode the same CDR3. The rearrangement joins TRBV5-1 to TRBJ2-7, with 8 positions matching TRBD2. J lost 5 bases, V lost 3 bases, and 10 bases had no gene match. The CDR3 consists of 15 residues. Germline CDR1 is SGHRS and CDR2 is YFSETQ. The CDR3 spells CASSSGLALWDEQYF. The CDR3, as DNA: TGCGCCAGCAGCTCAGGACTAGCCCTTTGGGACGAGCAGTACTTC.

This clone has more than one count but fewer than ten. The CDR3 reads CASNVGGYGYTF. As DNA, the CDR3 is TGTGCCTCGAATGTTGGAGGGTATGGCTACACCTTC. The V call is TRBV30, the J call TRBJ1-2; D gene ambiguous. The CDR3 is 12 amino acids. V was clipped by 7 bases and J by 5 bases, with 14 bases between them. In germline, CDR1 is GTSNPN, CDR2 SVGIG (reference sequence).

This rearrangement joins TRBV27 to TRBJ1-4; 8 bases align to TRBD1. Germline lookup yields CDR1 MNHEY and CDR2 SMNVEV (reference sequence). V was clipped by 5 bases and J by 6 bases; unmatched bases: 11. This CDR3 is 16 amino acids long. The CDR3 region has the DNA TGTGCCAGCAGTCCCCTTCGGACAGGGAGGGATGAAAAACTGTTTTTT. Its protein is CASSPLRTGRDEKLFF.

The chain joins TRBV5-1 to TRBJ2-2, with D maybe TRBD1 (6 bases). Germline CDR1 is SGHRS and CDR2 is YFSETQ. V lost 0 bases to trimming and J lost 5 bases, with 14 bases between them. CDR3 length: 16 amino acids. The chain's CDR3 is CASSLAAGVLTGELFF. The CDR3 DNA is TGCGCCAGCAGCTTGGCAGCAGGGGTTTTAACCGGGGAGCTGTTTTTT.

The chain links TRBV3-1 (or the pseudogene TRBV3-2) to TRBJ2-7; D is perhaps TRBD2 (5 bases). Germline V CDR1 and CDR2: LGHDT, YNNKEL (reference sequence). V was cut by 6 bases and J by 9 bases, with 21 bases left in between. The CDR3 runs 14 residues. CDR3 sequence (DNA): TGTGCCAGCAGACCCCCCGGGGTCGCGGGTCCGCAGTACTTC. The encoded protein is CASRPPGVAGPQYF.

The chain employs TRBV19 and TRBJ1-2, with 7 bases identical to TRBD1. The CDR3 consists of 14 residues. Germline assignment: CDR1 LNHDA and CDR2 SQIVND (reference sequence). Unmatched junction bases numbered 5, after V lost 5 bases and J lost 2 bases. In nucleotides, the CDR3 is TGTGCCAGTAGTCAGACGACAGGGAACTATGGCTACACCTTC. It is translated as CASSQTTGNYGYTF.

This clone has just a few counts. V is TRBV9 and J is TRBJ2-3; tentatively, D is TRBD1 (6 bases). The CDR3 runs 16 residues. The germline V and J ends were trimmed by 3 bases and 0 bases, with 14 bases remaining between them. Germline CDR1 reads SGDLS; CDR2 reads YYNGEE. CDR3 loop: CASSGRGLTSTDTQYF. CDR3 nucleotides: TGTGCCAGCAGCGGCAGGGGTCTCACTAGCACAGATACGCAGTATTTT.

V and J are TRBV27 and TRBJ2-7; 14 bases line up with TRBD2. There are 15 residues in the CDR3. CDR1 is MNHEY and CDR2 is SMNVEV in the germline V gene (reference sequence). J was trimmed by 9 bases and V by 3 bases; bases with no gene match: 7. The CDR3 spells CASSFRLAGGQGQYF. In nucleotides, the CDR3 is TGTGCCAGCAGTTTCCGACTAGCGGGAGGGCAAGGGCAGTACTTC.

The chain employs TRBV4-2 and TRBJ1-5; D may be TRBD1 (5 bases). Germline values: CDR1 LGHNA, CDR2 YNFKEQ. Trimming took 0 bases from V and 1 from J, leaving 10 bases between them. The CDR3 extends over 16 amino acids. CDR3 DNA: TGTGCCAGCAGCCAAGAAACCGGGGGAAGCAATCAGCCCCAGCATTTT. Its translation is CASSQETGGSNQPQHF.

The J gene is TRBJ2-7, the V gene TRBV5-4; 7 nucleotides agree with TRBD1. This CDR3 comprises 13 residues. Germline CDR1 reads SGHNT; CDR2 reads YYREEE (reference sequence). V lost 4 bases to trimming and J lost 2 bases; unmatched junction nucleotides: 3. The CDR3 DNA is TGTGCCAGCAGCCGGGACAGAGCCTACGAGCAGTACTTC. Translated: CASSRDRAYEQYF. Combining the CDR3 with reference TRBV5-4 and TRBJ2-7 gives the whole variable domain ETGVTQSPTHLIKTRGQQVTLRCSSQSGHNTVSWYQQALGQGPQFIFQYYREEENGRGNFPPRFSGLQFPNYSSELNVNALELDDSALYLCASSRDRAYEQYFGPGTRLTVT.

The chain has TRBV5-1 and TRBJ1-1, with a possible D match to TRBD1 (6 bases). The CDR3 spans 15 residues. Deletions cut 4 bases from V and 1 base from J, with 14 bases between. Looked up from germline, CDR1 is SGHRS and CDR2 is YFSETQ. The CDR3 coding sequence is TGCGCCAGCAGCCCGGCGCTACAGGGGAACACTGAAGCTTTCTTT. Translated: CASSPALQGNTEAFF.

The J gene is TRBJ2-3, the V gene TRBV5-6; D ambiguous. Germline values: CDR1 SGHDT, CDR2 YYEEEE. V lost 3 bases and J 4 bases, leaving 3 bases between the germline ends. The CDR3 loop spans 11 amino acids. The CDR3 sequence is CASSYSDTQYF. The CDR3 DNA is TGTGCCAGCAGCTACTCAGATACGCAGTATTTT.

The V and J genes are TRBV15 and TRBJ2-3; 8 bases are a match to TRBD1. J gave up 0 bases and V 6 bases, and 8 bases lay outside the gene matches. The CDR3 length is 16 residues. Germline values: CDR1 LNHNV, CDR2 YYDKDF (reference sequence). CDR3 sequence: CATRHQGARSTDTQYF. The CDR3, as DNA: TGTGCCACCAGGCACCAGGGGGCGCGGAGCACAGATACGCAGTATTTT.

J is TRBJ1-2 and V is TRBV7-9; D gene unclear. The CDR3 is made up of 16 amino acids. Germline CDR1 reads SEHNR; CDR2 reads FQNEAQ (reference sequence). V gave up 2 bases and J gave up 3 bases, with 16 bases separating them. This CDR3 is CASSLPPPGFDYGYTF. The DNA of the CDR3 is TGTGCCAGCAGCTTACCTCCACCGGGGTTTGACTATGGCTACACCTTC.

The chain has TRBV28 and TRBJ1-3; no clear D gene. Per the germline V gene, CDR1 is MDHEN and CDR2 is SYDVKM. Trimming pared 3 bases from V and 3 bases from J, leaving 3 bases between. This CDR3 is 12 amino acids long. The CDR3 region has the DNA TGTGCCAGCAGTTTTAGTGGAAACACCATATATTTT. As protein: CASSFSGNTIYF.